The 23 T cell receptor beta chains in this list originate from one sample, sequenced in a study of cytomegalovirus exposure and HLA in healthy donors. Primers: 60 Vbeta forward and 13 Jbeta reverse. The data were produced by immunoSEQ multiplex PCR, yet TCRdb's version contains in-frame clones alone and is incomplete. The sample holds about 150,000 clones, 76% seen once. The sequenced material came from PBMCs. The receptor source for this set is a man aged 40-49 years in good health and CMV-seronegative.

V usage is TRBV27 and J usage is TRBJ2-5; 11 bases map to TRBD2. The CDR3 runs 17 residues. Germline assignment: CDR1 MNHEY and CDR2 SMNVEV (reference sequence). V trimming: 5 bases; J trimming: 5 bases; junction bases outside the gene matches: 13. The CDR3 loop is CASSPSGGRGGLETQYF. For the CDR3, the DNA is TGTGCCAGCAGTCCTAGCGGGGGGCGTGGAGGGTTGGAGACCCAGTACTTC.

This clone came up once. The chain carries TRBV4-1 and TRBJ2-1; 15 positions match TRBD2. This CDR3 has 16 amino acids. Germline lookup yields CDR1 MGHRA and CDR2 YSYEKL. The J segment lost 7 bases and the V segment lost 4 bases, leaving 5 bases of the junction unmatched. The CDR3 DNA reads TGCGCCAGCAGCCCGGGGACTAGCGGGAGGTGGAATGAGCAGTTCTTC. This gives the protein CASSPGTSGRWNEQFF.

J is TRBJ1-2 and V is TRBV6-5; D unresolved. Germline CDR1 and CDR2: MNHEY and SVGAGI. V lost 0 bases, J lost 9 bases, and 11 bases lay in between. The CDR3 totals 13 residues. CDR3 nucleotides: TGTGCCAGCAGTTACTCGAATCCAGGTAGCTACACCTTC. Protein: CASSYSNPGSYTF.

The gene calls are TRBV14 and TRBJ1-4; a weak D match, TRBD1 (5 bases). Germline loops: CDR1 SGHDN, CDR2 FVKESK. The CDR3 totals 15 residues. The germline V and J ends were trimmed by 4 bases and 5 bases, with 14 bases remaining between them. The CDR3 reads CASSRSFNRNEKLFF. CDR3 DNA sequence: TGTGCCAGCAGCCGTTCTTTTAACAGGAATGAAAAACTGTTTTTT.

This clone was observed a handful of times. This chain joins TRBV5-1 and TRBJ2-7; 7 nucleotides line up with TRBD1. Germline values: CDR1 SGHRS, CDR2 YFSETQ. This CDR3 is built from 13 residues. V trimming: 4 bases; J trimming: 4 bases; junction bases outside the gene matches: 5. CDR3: CASSQLQGYEQYF. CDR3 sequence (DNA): TGCGCCAGCAGCCAACTACAGGGGTACGAGCAGTACTTC.

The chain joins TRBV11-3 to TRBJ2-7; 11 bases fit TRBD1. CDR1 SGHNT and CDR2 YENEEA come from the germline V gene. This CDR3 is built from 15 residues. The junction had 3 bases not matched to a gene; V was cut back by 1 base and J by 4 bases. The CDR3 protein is CASSLAGQGAYEQYF. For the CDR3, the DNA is TGTGCCAGCAGCTTAGCCGGACAGGGGGCGTACGAGCAGTACTTC.

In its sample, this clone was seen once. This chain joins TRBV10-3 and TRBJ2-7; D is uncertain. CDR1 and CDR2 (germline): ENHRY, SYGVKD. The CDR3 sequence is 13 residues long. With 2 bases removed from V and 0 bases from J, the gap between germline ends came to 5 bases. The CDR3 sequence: CAISEGSSYEQYF. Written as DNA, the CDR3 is TGTGCCATCAGTGAGGGCAGCTCCTACGAGCAGTACTTC.

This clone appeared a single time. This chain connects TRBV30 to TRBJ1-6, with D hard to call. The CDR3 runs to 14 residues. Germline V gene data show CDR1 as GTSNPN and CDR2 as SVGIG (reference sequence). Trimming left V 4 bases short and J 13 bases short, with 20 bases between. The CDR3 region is CAWTTISELSPLHF. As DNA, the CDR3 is TGTGCCTGGACCACCATCTCCGAATTGAGCCCCCTCCACTTT.

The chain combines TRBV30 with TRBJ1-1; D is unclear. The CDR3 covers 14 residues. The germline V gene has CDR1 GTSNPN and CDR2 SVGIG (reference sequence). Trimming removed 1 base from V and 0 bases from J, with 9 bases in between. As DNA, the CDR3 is TGTGCCTGGAGTGAGGAGCTCATGAACACTGAAGCTTTCTTT. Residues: CAWSEELMNTEAFF.

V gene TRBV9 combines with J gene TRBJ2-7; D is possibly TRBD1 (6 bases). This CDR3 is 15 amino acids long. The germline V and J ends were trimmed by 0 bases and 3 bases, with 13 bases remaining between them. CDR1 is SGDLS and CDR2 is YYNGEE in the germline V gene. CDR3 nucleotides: TGTGCCAGCAGCGTAGAGTTGGGCAGGGGCTACGAGCAGTACTTC. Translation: CASSVELGRGYEQYF.

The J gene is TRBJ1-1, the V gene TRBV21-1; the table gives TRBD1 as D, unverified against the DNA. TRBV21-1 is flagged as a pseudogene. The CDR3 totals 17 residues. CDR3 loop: CASSKRVVGSGVSEAFF. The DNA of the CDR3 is TGTGCCAGCAGCAAACGGGTGGTCGGGTCAGGGGTGTCTGAAGCTTTCTTT.

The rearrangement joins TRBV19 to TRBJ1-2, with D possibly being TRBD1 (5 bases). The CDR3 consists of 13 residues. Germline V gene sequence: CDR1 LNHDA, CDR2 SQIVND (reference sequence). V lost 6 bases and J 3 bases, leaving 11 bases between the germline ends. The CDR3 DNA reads TGTGCCAGTAGCGTTCAGGGCGACTATGGCTACACCTTC. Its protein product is CASSVQGDYGYTF.

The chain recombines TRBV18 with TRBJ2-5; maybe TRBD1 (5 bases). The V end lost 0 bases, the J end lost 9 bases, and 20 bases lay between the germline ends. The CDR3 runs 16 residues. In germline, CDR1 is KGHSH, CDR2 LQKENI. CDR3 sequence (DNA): TGTGCCAGCTCACCACCGTCAGACAGTGGGGCTAGGGCCCAGTACTTC. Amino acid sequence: CASSPPSDSGARAQYF.

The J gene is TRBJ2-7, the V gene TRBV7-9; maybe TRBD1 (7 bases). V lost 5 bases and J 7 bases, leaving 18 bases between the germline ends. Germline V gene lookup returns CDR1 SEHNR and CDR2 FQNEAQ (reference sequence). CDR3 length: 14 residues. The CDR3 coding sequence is TGTGCCAGCAGCGTCGGGACAGCGGGCTATGAGCAGTACTTC. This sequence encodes CASSVGTAGYEQYF.

The CDR3 DNA follows: TGTGCCAGCAGTATAACAGGGCTAGGGAACACTGAAGCTTTCTTT. Residues: CASSITGLGNTEAFF. The V call is TRBV27, the J call TRBJ1-1; a weak D match, TRBD1 (6 bases). The V end was cut by 5 bases, the J end by 1 base, with 14 bases between. The CDR3 loop spans 15 amino acids. The germline gives CDR1 MNHEY, CDR2 SMNVEV (reference sequence).

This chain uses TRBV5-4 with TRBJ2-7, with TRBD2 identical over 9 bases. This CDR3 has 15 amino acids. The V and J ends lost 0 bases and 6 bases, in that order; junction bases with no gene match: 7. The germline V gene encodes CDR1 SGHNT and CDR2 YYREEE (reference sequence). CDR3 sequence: CASSLGLTSGGEQYF. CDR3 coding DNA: TGTGCCAGCAGCTTGGGTTTGACTAGCGGTGGCGAGCAGTACTTC.

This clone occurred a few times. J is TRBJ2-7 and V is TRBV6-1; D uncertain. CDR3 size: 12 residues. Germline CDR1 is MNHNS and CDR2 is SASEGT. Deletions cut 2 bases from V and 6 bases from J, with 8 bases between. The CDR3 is CASSESEVEQYF. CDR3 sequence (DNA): TGTGCCAGCAGTGAATCAGAGGTCGAGCAGTACTTC.

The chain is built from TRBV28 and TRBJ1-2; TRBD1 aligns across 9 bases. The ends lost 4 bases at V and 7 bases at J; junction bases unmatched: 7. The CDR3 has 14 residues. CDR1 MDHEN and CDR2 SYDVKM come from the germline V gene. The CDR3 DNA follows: TGTGCCAGCAGTTCCGCCCCGGGACAGGGTGGCTACACCTTC. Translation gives CASSSAPGQGGYTF.

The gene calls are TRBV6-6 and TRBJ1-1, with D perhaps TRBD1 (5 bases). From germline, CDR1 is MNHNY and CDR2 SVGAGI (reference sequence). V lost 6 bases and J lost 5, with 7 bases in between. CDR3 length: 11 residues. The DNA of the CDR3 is TGTGCCAGCAGACGGGGGACTGAAGCTTTCTTT. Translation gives CASRRGTEAFF.

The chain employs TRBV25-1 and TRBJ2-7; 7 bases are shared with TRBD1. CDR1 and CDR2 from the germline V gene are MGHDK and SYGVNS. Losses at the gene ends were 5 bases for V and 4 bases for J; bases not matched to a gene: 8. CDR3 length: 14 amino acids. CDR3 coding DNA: TGTGCCAGCAGTCCTTCGGACAGGTCTTACGAGCAGTACTTC. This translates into CASSPSDRSYEQYF.

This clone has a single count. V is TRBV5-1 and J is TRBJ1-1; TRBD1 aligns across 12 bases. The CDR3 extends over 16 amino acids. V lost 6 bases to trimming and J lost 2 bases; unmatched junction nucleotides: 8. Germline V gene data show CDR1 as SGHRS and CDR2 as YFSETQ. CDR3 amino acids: CASMGTGGAYNTEAFF. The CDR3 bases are TGCGCCAGCATGGGGACAGGGGGCGCGTATAACACTGAAGCTTTCTTT.

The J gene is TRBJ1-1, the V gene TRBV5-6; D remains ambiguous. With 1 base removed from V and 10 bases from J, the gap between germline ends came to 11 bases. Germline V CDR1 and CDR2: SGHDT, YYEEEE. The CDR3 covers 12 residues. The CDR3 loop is CASSLSGEGAFF. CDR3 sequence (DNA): TGTGCCAGCAGCTTGTCTGGTGAGGGAGCTTTCTTT.

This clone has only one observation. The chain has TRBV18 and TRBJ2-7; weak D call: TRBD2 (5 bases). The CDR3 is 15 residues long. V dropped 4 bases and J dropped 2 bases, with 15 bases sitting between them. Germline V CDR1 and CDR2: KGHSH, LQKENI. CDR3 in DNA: TGTGCCAGCTCACTTTCCCCCCTACTAGCCTACGAGCAGTACTTC. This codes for CASSLSPLLAYEQYF.